A single sample is the source of the 17 T cell receptor beta chains below, sequenced in a study of T cell responses to AZD1222 COVID-19 vaccine. Sequenced by immunoSEQ multiplex PCR; TCRdb stores in-frame clones only, minus some. Of 110,000 to 150,000 clones in the sample, more than 85% are singletons; the top ten hold 4.5% to 5.5%. This material consisted of peripheral blood, taken on day 0 of AZD1222 vaccination. The receptors were sampled from an adult in good health.

The chain joins TRBV2 to TRBJ2-5; the D gene is possibly TRBD2 (6 bases). Germline loops: CDR1 SNHLY, CDR2 FYNNEI. The V gene lost 3 bases and the J gene lost 2 bases, with 13 bases spanning the gap. The CDR3 spans 15 residues. In DNA, the CDR3 is TGTGCCAGCAGTGAGGGTCGACTAGTACAAGAGACCCAGTACTTC. This encodes CASSEGRLVQETQYF. Supplemented by reference TRBV2 and TRBJ2-5, the full variable domain reads EPEVTQTPSHQVTQMGQEVILRCVPISNHLYFYWYRQILGQKVEFLVSFYNNEISEKSEIFDDQFSVERPDGSNFTLKIRSTKLEDSAMYFCASSEGRLVQETQYFGPGTRLLVL.

The CDR3 nucleotides are TGTGCCAGCAGTTTGAGGATCGCGAACCCAACCTACGAGCAGTACTTC. Amino acid sequence: CASSLRIANPTYEQYF. The V call is TRBV28, the J call TRBJ2-7, with D unclear. The CDR3 has 16 amino acids. CDR1 and CDR2 from the germline V gene are MDHEN and SYDVKM. V dropped 3 bases and J dropped 2 bases, with 17 bases sitting between them.

This chain joins TRBV3-1 (or the pseudogene TRBV3-2) and TRBJ2-1; D is possibly TRBD2 (5 bases). In germline, CDR1 is LGHDT, CDR2 YNNKEL (reference sequence). V lost 0 bases and J lost 0, with 9 bases in between. The length of the CDR3 is 16 residues. The CDR3 reads CASSQDLSVSYNEQFF. The CDR3 nucleotides read TGTGCCAGCAGCCAAGATCTTAGCGTCTCCTACAATGAGCAGTTCTTC.

V usage is TRBV19 and J usage is TRBJ1-5; no clear D gene. CDR1 is LNHDA and CDR2 is SQIVND in the germline V gene (reference sequence). V was clipped by 1 base and J by 1 base, with 14 bases between them. The CDR3 has 17 residues. The CDR3 reads CASSIVGSGRSNQPQHF. The CDR3 DNA follows: TGTGCCAGTAGTATAGTCGGTTCGGGCAGGAGCAATCAGCCCCAGCATTTT.

The chain recombines TRBV19 with TRBJ2-1, with D unresolved. This CDR3 has 15 amino acids. The ends were cut back, 3 bases at V and 3 bases at J, with 12 bases in the middle. CDR1 and CDR2 from the germline V gene are LNHDA and SQIVND (reference sequence). CDR3 coding DNA: TGTGCCAGTAGTATGACGAGACTGAGCTACAATGAGCAGTTCTTC. Translation: CASSMTRLSYNEQFF. The whole variable domain, remainder taken from reference TRBV19 and TRBJ2-1, is DGGITQSPKYLFRKEGQNVTLSCEQNLNHDAMYWYRQDPGQGLRLIYYSQIVNDFQKGDIAEGYSVSREKKESFPLTVTSAQKNPTAFYLCASSMTRLSYNEQFFGPGTRLTVL.

The rearrangement links TRBV29-1 to TRBJ2-1, with TRBD2 matching 12 bases. The CDR3 consists of 12 residues. V shed 4 bases, J shed 10 bases, and the junction held 2 bases outside the gene matches. Germline V lookup: CDR1 SQVTM, CDR2 ANQGSEA. The CDR3 DNA sequence: TGCAGCGTTGGACTAGCGGGAGTGGAGCAGTTCTTC. Protein sequence: CSVGLAGVEQFF.

V is TRBV10-1 and J is TRBJ2-7, with a tentative D call TRBD2 (6 bases). The V and J ends lost 0 bases and 6 bases respectively, with 9 bases between them. CDR3 length: 13 amino acids. Germline V gene sequence: CDR1 WNHNN, CDR2 SYGVQD (reference sequence). The CDR3 loop is CASSESVGGEQYF. CDR3 coding DNA: TGCGCCAGCAGTGAGTCGGTCGGGGGCGAGCAGTACTTC.

This clone has just one count. J is TRBJ1-2 and V is TRBV4-1; tentatively, D is TRBD1 (6 bases). CDR3 length equals 16 residues. Germline V lookup: CDR1 MGHRA, CDR2 YSYEKL. V dropped 5 bases and J dropped 4 bases, with 20 bases sitting between them. The CDR3: CASSVTGQRGLYGYTF. The CDR3 nucleotides read TGCGCCAGCAGCGTCACCGGACAGCGGGGCCTCTATGGCTACACCTTC.

The gene calls are TRBV7-9 and TRBJ2-3; 8 bases are shared with TRBD2. The CDR3 loop spans 15 amino acids. Germline V gene data show CDR1 as SEHNR and CDR2 as FQNEAQ (reference sequence). V dropped 5 bases and J dropped 3; count of bases not matched to a gene: 7. CDR3 protein: CASSPSLADTDTQYF. Here the CDR3 DNA reads TGTGCCAGCAGCCCCTCACTAGCGGATACAGATACGCAGTATTTT.

This chain connects TRBV19 to TRBJ1-2; D uncertain. CDR3 size: 13 residues. Germline V lookup: CDR1 LNHDA, CDR2 SQIVND (reference sequence). The ends were cut back, 1 base at V and 8 bases at J, with 11 bases in the middle. The CDR3 DNA sequence: TGTGCCAGTAGTATAGTACAGAACGGAGGCTACACCTTC. As protein: CASSIVQNGGYTF.

CDR3 amino acids: CASSGMNTEAFF. Written as DNA, the CDR3 is TGTGCCAGCTCGGGCATGAACACTGAAGCTTTCTTT. The V and J genes are TRBV18 and TRBJ1-1; D uncertain. This CDR3 is 12 amino acids long. Germline V gene data show CDR1 as KGHSH and CDR2 as LQKENI. V was pared by 6 bases and J by 0 bases, with 5 bases between. Supplemented by reference TRBV18 and TRBJ1-1, the full variable domain reads NAGVMQNPRHLVRRRGQEARLRCSPMKGHSHVYWYRQLPEEGLKFMVYLQKENIIDESGMPKERFSAEFPKEGPSILRIQQVVRGDSAAYFCASSGMNTEAFFGQGTRLTVV.

This sequence joins TRBV5-4 and TRBJ1-2; 8 positions match TRBD1. The CDR3 covers 14 residues. The germline gives CDR1 SGHNT, CDR2 YYREEE (reference sequence). The V segment lost 5 bases and the J segment 4 bases; nucleotides outside the gene matches: 7. CDR3 DNA: TGTGCCAGCAGACCGACCACAGGGGGCTATGGCTACACCTTC. Amino acid sequence: CASRPTTGGYGYTF.

The chain recombines TRBV19 with TRBJ1-5; TRBD1 might be the D (5 bases). The V end lost 8 bases, the J end lost 0 bases, and 11 bases lay between the germline ends. The CDR3 has 14 amino acids. Germline V gene sequence: CDR1 LNHDA, CDR2 SQIVND (reference sequence). CDR3 loop: CASWGRDSNQPQHF. The CDR3 coding sequence is TGTGCCAGTTGGGGCAGGGATAGCAATCAGCCCCAGCATTTT.

V usage is TRBV18 and J usage is TRBJ1-5; 8 bases match TRBD1. V lost 3 bases to trimming and J lost 2 bases; unmatched junction nucleotides: 12. The CDR3 spans 18 residues. Germline V gene data show CDR1 as KGHSH and CDR2 as LQKENI. The CDR3 DNA reads as TGTGCCAGCTCACCGGGGACAGGAGACTCCGAGGGCAATCAGCCCCAGCATTTT. Translated, it gives CASSPGTGDSEGNQPQHF.

This clone was observed once. V and J are TRBV5-1 and TRBJ1-1; D is perhaps TRBD1 (5 bases). CDR3 size: 12 residues. V shed 3 bases and J shed 11 bases, with 14 bases lying between them. CDR1 and CDR2 from the germline V gene are SGHRS and YFSETQ. CDR3 amino acids: CASSSGPRVAFF. CDR3 nucleotide sequence: TGCGCCAGCAGCTCAGGGCCCCGAGTGGCTTTCTTT. The full variable domain, completed using reference TRBV5-1 and TRBJ1-1, is KAGVTQTPRYLIKTRGQQVTLSCSPISGHRSVSWYQQTPGQGLQFLFEYFSETQRNKGNFPGRFSGRQFSNSRSEMNVSTLELGDSALYLCASSSGPRVAFFGQGTRLTVV.

The rearrangement joins TRBV14 to TRBJ1-2; no firm D call. The CDR3 contains 14 residues. Germline V gene lookup returns CDR1 SGHDN and CDR2 FVKESK. V lost 2 bases and J lost 2, with 9 bases in between. The CDR3 loop reads CASSQSRPNYGYTF. The CDR3 coding sequence is TGTGCCAGCAGCCAAAGCCGCCCCAACTATGGCTACACCTTC. The entire variable domain, with the rest obtained from reference TRBV14 and TRBJ1-2, is as follows: EAGVTQFPSHSVIEKGQTVTLRCDPISGHDNLYWYRRVMGKEIKFLLHFVKESKQDESGMPNNRFLAERTGGTYSTLKVQPAELEDSGVYFCASSQSRPNYGYTFGSGTRLTVV.

This sequence joins TRBV27 and TRBJ2-7; 7 nucleotides agree with TRBD2. Trimming cost V 4 bases and J 3 bases; bases outside gene matches: 9. This CDR3 contains 15 residues. CDR1 is MNHEY and CDR2 is SMNVEV in the germline V gene (reference sequence). The DNA of the CDR3 is TGTGCCAGCAGTTCCCTGAGCGGGACTTACTACGAGCAGTACTTC. Protein sequence: CASSSLSGTYYEQYF.